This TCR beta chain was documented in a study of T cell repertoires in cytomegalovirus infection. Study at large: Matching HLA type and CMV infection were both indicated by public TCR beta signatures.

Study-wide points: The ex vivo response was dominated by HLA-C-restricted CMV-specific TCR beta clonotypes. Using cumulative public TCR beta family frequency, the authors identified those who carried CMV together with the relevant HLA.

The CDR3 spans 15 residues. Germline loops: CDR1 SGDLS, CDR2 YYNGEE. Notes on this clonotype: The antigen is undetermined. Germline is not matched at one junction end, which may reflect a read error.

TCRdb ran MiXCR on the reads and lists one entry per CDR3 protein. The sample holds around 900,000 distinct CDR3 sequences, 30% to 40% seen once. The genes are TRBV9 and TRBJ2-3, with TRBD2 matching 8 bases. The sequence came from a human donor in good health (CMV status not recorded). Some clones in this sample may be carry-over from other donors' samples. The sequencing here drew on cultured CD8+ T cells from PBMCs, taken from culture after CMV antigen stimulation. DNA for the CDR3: TGTCCCAGCAGCGTAGAGGGGCGGGGGGCAGATACGCAGTATTTT. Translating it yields CPSSVEGRGADTQYF.